This T cell receptor beta chain stems from a study of a mutant IDH1 vaccine in newly diagnosed glioma. Points from the study as a whole: Vaccine-induced immune responses were detected in around 93% of patients.

Noted time point: baseline, week 1 (first vaccination visit). Treatment in this sample: pre-vaccination baseline after standard-of-care therapy. New WHO grade 3 or 4 IDH1-mutant, ATRX-lost astrocytomas were present in all donors. The method was immunoSEQ multiplex PCR; TCRdb's version includes in-frame clones alone and lacks a portion of them. The sample contains some 38,000 clones, around 90% of which appear only once. The V and J ends lost 8 bases and 6 bases respectively, with 13 bases between them. This CDR3 comprises 11 residues. The germline V gene has CDR1 GTSNPN and CDR2 SVGIG (reference sequence). About this clone itself: Its antigen is as yet unknown.

The TCR was taken from a man between 18 and 29 years old with glioma. The chain recombines TRBV30 with TRBJ1-1; D uncertain. The source material was PBMCs, sampled from a glioma patient treated with radiotherapy, temozolomide or both. CDR3 loop: CAQSVWPEAFF. As DNA, the CDR3 is TGTGCCCAATCCGTTTGGCCTGAAGCTTTCTTT.